The 22 T cell receptor beta chains given below trace back to one sample, sequenced in a study of blood T cell repertoires in COVID-19. Produced via immunoSEQ multiplex PCR; TCRdb's table is partial and in-frame only. The table includes 340,000 or so clones, around 85% detected once. The sample was PBMCs or T cells enriched from blood (not recorded which). The receptors here all came from a woman in her thirties or forties with acute COVID-19.

The gene calls are TRBV5-6 and TRBJ2-3; the D gene is possibly TRBD1 (6 bases). The CDR3 sequence is 16 residues long. V was trimmed by 4 bases and J by 2 bases, leaving 17 bases between them. CDR1 is SGHDT, CDR2 YYEEEE, per germline. The CDR3 sequence: CASSIVRDTLTDTQYF. The CDR3 nucleotides read TGTGCCAGCAGCATAGTCCGGGACACCCTCACAGATACGCAGTATTTT.

The V gene is TRBV7-9, the J gene TRBJ1-1; no reliable D call. Per germline, CDR1 SEHNR and CDR2 FQNEAQ (reference sequence). The length of the CDR3 is 13 residues. V was cut by 2 bases and J by 5 bases, with 9 bases left in between. The CDR3: CASSLFAGTEAFF. The CDR3 nucleotides read TGTGCCAGCAGCTTATTTGCGGGGACTGAAGCTTTCTTT.

This clone was seen more than once but under ten times. J is TRBJ1-2 and V is TRBV5-6; 8 nucleotides line up with TRBD1. V dropped 6 bases and J dropped 8; count of bases not matched to a gene: 12. The CDR3 totals 14 residues. The germline CDR1 and CDR2 sequences are SGHDT and YYEEEE. This CDR3 reads CASTRRGQGNGYTF. For the CDR3, the DNA is TGTGCCAGCACCCGCCGCGGACAGGGAAACGGCTACACCTTC.

CDR3 nucleotides: TGTGCCAGCAGCTACACCCATAGTACCCAGGGCGAGCAGTACTTC. Translation gives CASSYTHSTQGEQYF. The rearrangement uses TRBV7-8 and TRBJ2-7; D is perhaps TRBD1 (5 bases). V was pared by 4 bases and J by 6 bases, with 19 bases between. CDR3 size: 15 residues. CDR1 is SGHVS and CDR2 is FQNEAQ in the germline V gene.

The V call is TRBV11-2, the J call TRBJ2-3, with 8 bases that match TRBD2. This CDR3 comprises 17 residues. V was pared by 0 bases and J by 1 base, with 6 bases of the junction left unmatched. Germline V gene lookup returns CDR1 SGHAT and CDR2 FQNNGV. CDR3: CASSLDPLSGGTDTQYF. CDR3 DNA: TGTGCCAGCAGCTTAGATCCACTTAGCGGGGGCACAGATACGCAGTATTTT.

The V and J genes are TRBV5-1 and TRBJ1-4; 8 positions match TRBD1. This CDR3 has 16 amino acids. V was clipped by 4 bases and J by 4 bases; unmatched bases: 9. CDR1 is SGHRS and CDR2 is YFSETQ in the germline V gene. The CDR3 is CASSGQGQGVNEKLFF. The CDR3 DNA reads TGCGCCAGCAGCGGGCAAGGACAGGGAGTTAATGAAAAACTGTTTTTT.

This sequence joins TRBV7-9 and TRBJ2-3, with D possibly being TRBD2 (5 bases). Trimming shortened V by 5 bases and J by 3 bases, and 15 bases separated the two germline ends. The CDR3 length is 15 residues. The germline V gene encodes CDR1 SEHNR and CDR2 FQNEAQ (reference sequence). As DNA, the CDR3 is TGTGCCAGCAGCCTACATGGACCGGGGACAGATACGCAGTATTTT. Translation: CASSLHGPGTDTQYF.

This chain joins TRBV27 and TRBJ2-2; D is perhaps TRBD2 (5 bases). Trimming shortened V by 7 bases and J by 8 bases, and 14 bases separated the two germline ends. CDR3 size: 13 residues. CDR1 and CDR2 (germline): MNHEY, SMNVEV (reference sequence). In DNA form, the CDR3 reads TGTGCCAGCACCTTCAACGAGGGAGGGGAGCTGTTTTTT. Translation gives CASTFNEGGELFF.

V usage is TRBV7-9 and J usage is TRBJ2-1; 14 bases align to TRBD2. V was clipped by 2 bases and J by 4 bases; unmatched bases: 4. In germline, CDR1 is SEHNR, CDR2 FQNEAQ (reference sequence). The CDR3 covers 17 residues. The CDR3 sequence: CASSLPGLAGGYNEQFF. The CDR3 nucleotides are TGTGCCAGCAGCTTACCCGGACTAGCGGGAGGTTACAATGAGCAGTTCTTC.

The chain joins TRBV7-9 to TRBJ1-1; no clear D gene. Germline V gene sequence: CDR1 SEHNR, CDR2 FQNEAQ (reference sequence). Trimming took 1 base from V and 6 from J, leaving 6 bases between them. The CDR3 runs 12 residues. The CDR3: CASSLVGAEAFF. CDR3 nucleotides: TGTGCCAGCAGCTTAGTGGGCGCTGAAGCTTTCTTT.

With respect to this clone: The germline gene is not matched at one end of the junction; a read error may be the cause. V is TRBV7-7 and J is TRBJ2-3; weak D call: TRBD1 (6 bases). Looked up from germline, CDR1 is SSHAT and CDR2 is FNYEAQ (reference sequence). This CDR3 is 14 amino acids long. CDR3 sequence (DNA): TGTGCTAGCAGCTTAATGGGGGCTACAGATACGCAGTATTTT. Translation gives CASSLMGATDTQYF.

The CDR3 nucleotides read TGTGCCAGCAGCTTAGGGACAGACCTGCGGGAGACCCAGTACTTC. Translation gives CASSLGTDLRETQYF. The chain is built from TRBV7-8 and TRBJ2-5, with D maybe TRBD1 (6 bases). V lost 1 base and J lost 5, with 14 bases in between. The CDR3 extends over 15 amino acids. Germline CDR1 SGHVS, CDR2 FQNEAQ.

The V gene is TRBV7-2, the J gene TRBJ2-6; D ambiguous. This CDR3 has 16 amino acids. The germline V gene has CDR1 SGHTA and CDR2 FQGNSA. V was pared by 2 bases and J by 2 bases, with 10 bases between. The CDR3 nucleotides are TGTGCCAGCAGCTTAATTCAGGTTGCTGGGGCCAACGTCCTGACTTTC. The encoded protein is CASSLIQVAGANVLTF. Drawing the rest from reference TRBV7-2 and TRBJ2-6, the complete variable domain is GAGVSQSPSNKVTEKGKDVELRCDPISGHTALYWYRQSLGQGLEFLIYFQGNSAPDKSGLPSDRFSAERTGGSVSTLTIQRTQQEDSAVYLCASSLIQVAGANVLTFGAGSRLTVL.

This chain uses TRBV10-3 with TRBJ1-6; possible D gene TRBD1, 5 bases. The CDR3 spans 13 residues. Between the trimmed V and J ends, which lost 9 bases and 7 bases, there was a span of 13 bases. Germline lookup yields CDR1 ENHRY and CDR2 SYGVKD. The CDR3 sequence is CAIAAGVNSPLHF. The CDR3 DNA is TGTGCCATTGCCGCGGGGGTGAATTCACCCCTCCACTTT.

J is TRBJ1-4 and V is TRBV7-9; the D gene is possibly TRBD1 (5 bases). CDR1 is SEHNR, CDR2 FQNEAQ, per germline (reference sequence). Trimming left V 2 bases short and J 8 bases short, with 18 bases between. This CDR3 is 16 amino acids long. The CDR3 loop is CASSLQRGSGGEKLFF. CDR3 DNA: TGTGCCAGCAGCTTACAACGGGGTTCCGGGGGGGAAAAACTGTTTTTT.

This clone was seen repeatedly, ten times or more. This chain links TRBV18 with TRBJ2-6; 7 bases agree with TRBD1. This CDR3 is 18 amino acids long. V gave up 2 bases and J gave up 0 bases; unmatched junction bases: 7. Germline CDR1 is KGHSH and CDR2 is LQKENI. The CDR3 coding sequence is TGTGCCAGCTCACCAGGGACAGTCCGCTTCTCTGGGGCCAACGTCCTGACTTTC. Amino acids: CASSPGTVRFSGANVLTF.

CDR3 in amino acids: CASSLGWRREGTDTQYF. The CDR3 nucleotides read TGCGCCAGCAGCTTGGGGTGGCGGCGGGAGGGCACAGATACGCAGTATTTT. The chain uses TRBV5-1 and TRBJ2-3; 8 nucleotides align to TRBD2. The CDR3 has 17 residues. The V and J ends lost 0 bases and 1 base, in that order; junction bases with no gene match: 7. Germline V CDR1 and CDR2: SGHRS, YFSETQ. Together with reference TRBV5-1 and TRBJ2-3, the CDR3 gives the full variable domain: KAGVTQTPRYLIKTRGQQVTLSCSPISGHRSVSWYQQTPGQGLQFLFEYFSETQRNKGNFPGRFSGRQFSNSRSEMNVSTLELGDSALYLCASSLGWRREGTDTQYFGPGTRLTVL.

The J gene is TRBJ2-7, the V gene TRBV27; possible D gene TRBD2, 6 bases. The CDR3 has 16 amino acids. Germline CDR1 MNHEY, CDR2 SMNVEV (reference sequence). V lost 6 bases and J lost 0, with 18 bases in between. The CDR3 sequence is CASSNLAGLSSYEQYF. For the CDR3, the DNA is TGTGCCAGCAGCAATTTGGCGGGACTGAGCTCCTACGAGCAGTACTTC.

The chain's CDR3 is CASNSLAGELFF. The CDR3 DNA sequence: TGTGCCAGCAATAGCCTAGCAGGGGAGCTGTTTTTT. J is TRBJ2-2 and V is TRBV28; possible D gene TRBD2, 5 bases. Germline CDR1 MDHEN, CDR2 SYDVKM. V lost 7 bases and J lost 8, with 11 bases in between. The CDR3 is 12 amino acids.

The chain employs TRBV24-1 and TRBJ2-3; possibly TRBD1 for D (6 bases). The ends were cut back, 5 bases at V and 2 bases at J, with 16 bases in the middle. CDR3 length: 16 amino acids. Germline V gene data show CDR1 as KGHDR and CDR2 as SFDVKD. For the CDR3, the DNA is TGTGCCACCAGTGTCAGGACAGCGATAAACACAGATACGCAGTATTTT. Its translation: CATSVRTAINTDTQYF.

The sample holds one count of this clone. The chain recombines TRBV7-2 with TRBJ1-2; TRBD1 agrees at 7 bases. This CDR3 contains 16 residues. Trimming removed 5 bases from V and 4 bases from J; junction bases left unmatched: 13. CDR1 and CDR2 (germline): SGHTA, FQGNSA. The DNA of the CDR3 is TGTGCCAGCAGCCTAAGTGGACAGGCCCAAATCTATGGCTACACCTTC. It yields the protein CASSLSGQAQIYGYTF.

The chain links TRBV5-5 to TRBJ1-2, with 7 bases aligning to TRBD1. The CDR3 covers 15 residues. The V segment lost 0 bases and the J segment 5 bases; nucleotides outside the gene matches: 7. Germline CDR1 SGHKS, CDR2 YYEKEE (reference sequence). For the CDR3, the DNA is TGTGCCAGCAGCTTGGTACAGGGGAAAGGGTATGGCTACACCTTC. Translating gives CASSLVQGKGYGYTF. Filled out from reference TRBV5-5 and TRBJ1-2, the complete variable domain reads DAGVTQSPTHLIKTRGQQVTLRCSPISGHKSVSWYQQVLGQGPQFIFQYYEKEERGRGNFPDRFSARQFPNYSSELNVNALLLGDSALYLCASSLVQGKGYGYTFGSGTRLTVV.